This TCR beta chain emerged from a study of shared clonotypes between healthy human individuals. Libraries were prepared by immunoSEQ multiplex PCR; TCRdb keeps only in-frame clonotypes and omits some of them. The sample lists 2 million to 2.5 million clones, roughly 93% occurring once. V gave up 1 base and J gave up 0 bases, with 10 bases separating them. The CDR3 runs to 16 residues. Germline assignment: CDR1 SGHTA and CDR2 FQGNSA. V and J are TRBV7-2 and TRBJ2-1, with D possibly matching TRBD2 (6 bases). The source of this sequence is a man between 18 and 35 years old in good health. Some clones in this sample may be carry-over from other donors' samples. Sequencing used naive CD4+ T cells from PBMCs. The subset was: CD45RA+ positively selected. CDR3 region: CASSLVSGVSYNEQFF. The DNA of the CDR3 is TGTGCCAGCAGCTTAGTTTCGGGGGTCTCCTACAATGAGCAGTTCTTC.